A single sample is the source of the 13 T cell receptor beta chains below, sequenced in a study of technical replicates of blood from a handful of donors listed by TCRdb under 2017. Libraries were built with the immunoSEQ multiplex PCR assay. Not all clones reach the TCRdb copy of this immuneACCESS table, which keeps in-frame sequences only. Checked studies attribute under half of the gap to unresolved V genes and leave the rest unexplained. The sample data list around 76,000 clones, and 80% to 95% of these were observed just once. Approximately 0.28% of the sample belongs to the ten largest clones. Specimen: T cells isolated from PBMCs. Receptor source: a human donor in good health.

The CDR3 DNA reads TGTGCCAGCAGATTAATCCAGGGCTGGACTGAAGCTTTCTTT. It encodes CASRLIQGWTEAFF. This chain joins TRBV28 and TRBJ1-1; TRBD1 might be the D (5 bases). The CDR3 loop spans 14 amino acids. Trimming stripped 6 bases from V and 5 bases from J, with 16 bases between. Germline-derived CDR1 and CDR2 are MDHEN and SYDVKM.

The V and J genes are TRBV10-3 and TRBJ2-1, with 16 nucleotides matching TRBD2. V shed 6 bases and J 5 bases; nucleotides not matched to a gene: 7. The CDR3 spans 17 residues. Germline CDR1 is ENHRY and CDR2 is SYGVKD. Here the CDR3 reads CAIRGLAGGTGDNEQFF. CDR3 bases: TGTGCCATCAGGGGACTAGCGGGAGGGACCGGAGACAATGAGCAGTTCTTC.

The rearrangement joins TRBV18 to TRBJ1-2; 9 bases are shared with TRBD1. This CDR3 is built from 17 residues. The germline CDR1 and CDR2 sequences are KGHSH and LQKENI. Losses at the gene ends were 1 base for V and 4 bases for J; bases not matched to a gene: 10. CDR3 nucleotides: TGTGCCAGCTCACCACGCTCGGACAGGGGCGCAATCTATGGCTACACCTTC. Encoded protein: CASSPRSDRGAIYGYTF.

The CDR3 bases are TGTGCCAGCAGTGCCTACACGGGACAGGGAGGGTTGGATACGCAGTATTTT. It encodes CASSAYTGQGGLDTQYF. The rearrangement joins TRBV28 to TRBJ2-3; TRBD1 aligns across 9 bases. The CDR3 extends over 17 amino acids. Germline-derived CDR1 and CDR2 are MDHEN and SYDVKM. The ends lost 5 bases at V and 6 bases at J; junction bases unmatched: 15.

This sequence joins TRBV30 and TRBJ1-1; tentative D call: TRBD1 (6 bases). This CDR3 is built from 12 residues. V lost 7 bases, J lost 0 bases, and 9 bases lay in between. Germline lookup yields CDR1 GTSNPN and CDR2 SVGIG (reference sequence). The CDR3 protein is CASGQLNTEAFF. The CDR3 nucleotides read TGTGCCTCGGGACAACTGAACACTGAAGCTTTCTTT.

As DNA, the CDR3 is TGTGCCAGCAGCAAGCAGCGGGTGGGCTACGAGCAGTACTTC. Translated, it gives CASSKQRVGYEQYF. The chain links TRBV11-3 to TRBJ2-7, with D perhaps matching TRBD2 (6 bases). There are 14 residues in the CDR3. Trimming took 5 bases from V and 3 from J, leaving 14 bases between them. CDR1 SGHNT and CDR2 YENEEA come from the germline V gene. Filled out from reference TRBV11-3 and TRBJ2-7, the complete variable domain reads EAGVVQSPRYKIIEKKQPVAFWCNPISGHNTLYWYLQNLGQGPELLIRYENEEAVDDSQLPKDRFSAERLKGVDSTLKIQPAELGDSAVYLCASSKQRVGYEQYFGPGTRLTVT.

The chain uses TRBV2 and TRBJ2-3, with 7 bases lining up with TRBD1. V lost 8 bases to trimming and J lost 3 bases; unmatched junction nucleotides: 14. The CDR3 extends over 16 amino acids. CDR1 and CDR2 from the germline V gene are SNHLY and FYNNEI. The CDR3 here is CASSIQVAGGTDTQYF. The CDR3, as DNA: TGTGCCAGCTCAATTCAGGTGGCAGGGGGTACAGATACGCAGTATTTT.

The chain joins TRBV25-1 to TRBJ1-2; D remains unclear. Germline values: CDR1 MGHDK, CDR2 SYGVNS. The CDR3 has 13 amino acids. With 3 bases removed from V and 6 bases from J, the gap between germline ends came to 11 bases. In DNA, the CDR3 is TGTGCCAGCAGTGAGGAAACAGTAGATGGCTACACCTTC. Amino acid sequence: CASSEETVDGYTF.

This chain joins TRBV10-2 and TRBJ1-2; tentative D call: TRBD1 (5 bases). Looked up from germline, CDR1 is WSHSY and CDR2 is SAAADI. The CDR3 is 11 residues long. V dropped 5 bases and J dropped 5 bases, with 6 bases sitting between them. The CDR3 nucleotides are TGCGCCAGCAGTCCAGGGTATGGCTACACCTTC. Translation gives CASSPGYGYTF.

J is TRBJ2-1 and V is TRBV6-1; 7 nucleotides line up with TRBD1. In germline, CDR1 is MNHNS, CDR2 SASEGT. The CDR3 runs to 16 residues. V shed 0 bases and J 10 bases; nucleotides not matched to a gene: 12. The CDR3: CASSEAQSGGRGEQFF. DNA of the CDR3: TGTGCCAGCAGTGAAGCGCAGTCAGGGGGAAGGGGCGAGCAGTTCTTC.

The table lists this clone with a few counts. J is TRBJ1-1 and V is TRBV9, with a tentative D call TRBD1 (5 bases). V was pared by 0 bases and J by 7 bases, with 13 bases between. CDR1 and CDR2 (germline): SGDLS, YYNGEE. The CDR3 is made up of 14 amino acids. CDR3 region: CASSVDGRDSEAFF. The CDR3 DNA reads TGTGCCAGCAGCGTAGACGGGAGAGACAGTGAAGCTTTCTTT.

The V and J genes are TRBV5-1 and TRBJ1-1; TRBD1 matches at 7 bases. Germline-derived CDR1 and CDR2 are SGHRS and YFSETQ. The J segment lost 1 base and the V segment lost 4 bases, leaving 4 bases of the junction unmatched. The CDR3 consists of 14 residues. CDR3 region: CASSPGTENTEAFF. For the CDR3, the DNA is TGCGCCAGCAGCCCCGGGACAGAGAACACTGAAGCTTTCTTT.

The V gene is TRBV7-9, the J gene TRBJ1-5; D unclear. This CDR3 has 12 amino acids. CDR1 and CDR2 from the germline V gene are SEHNR and FQNEAQ (reference sequence). The V gene lost 1 base and the J gene lost 5 bases, with 3 bases spanning the gap. The CDR3 sequence is CASSLVDQPQHF. DNA of the CDR3: TGTGCCAGCAGCTTAGTAGATCAGCCCCAGCATTTT.